This T cell receptor beta chain derives from a study of cytomegalovirus exposure and HLA in healthy donors. Findings and caveats of the study: A later analysis found common viral pathogens apparently linked to several of the most significant clusters. TRBV6-2, TRBV6-3 and other indistinguishable V segments were excluded. Looking again later, the authors saw that most CMV-associated TCR beta chains seemed HLA-restricted.

Despite likely unrecorded immune exposures, the donors were nominally healthy at the time of sampling. The PCR made use of 60 Vbeta and 13 Jbeta primers. Only in-frame clones appear in the TCRdb table, and some are missing; sequencing was by immunoSEQ multiplex PCR. This sample has 90,000 to 120,000 clones; over 80% occur once, and the top ten carry 2% to 3%. To note about this clone: The antigen is unknown.

The CDR3 contains 14 residues. Looked up from germline, CDR1 is SNHLY and CDR2 is FYNNEI. The gene calls are TRBV2 and TRBJ2-5; 8 nucleotides match TRBD1. The assigned J gene may be wrong: the sequence end matches TRBJ2-7 better. The receptor was derived from a man aged 25-45 years in good health and CMV-seropositive. Input material: PBMCs. The CDR3: CASAAGGESYEQYF. CDR3 DNA: TGTGCCAGTGCAGCAGGGGGCGAGTCCTACGAGCAGTACTTC.